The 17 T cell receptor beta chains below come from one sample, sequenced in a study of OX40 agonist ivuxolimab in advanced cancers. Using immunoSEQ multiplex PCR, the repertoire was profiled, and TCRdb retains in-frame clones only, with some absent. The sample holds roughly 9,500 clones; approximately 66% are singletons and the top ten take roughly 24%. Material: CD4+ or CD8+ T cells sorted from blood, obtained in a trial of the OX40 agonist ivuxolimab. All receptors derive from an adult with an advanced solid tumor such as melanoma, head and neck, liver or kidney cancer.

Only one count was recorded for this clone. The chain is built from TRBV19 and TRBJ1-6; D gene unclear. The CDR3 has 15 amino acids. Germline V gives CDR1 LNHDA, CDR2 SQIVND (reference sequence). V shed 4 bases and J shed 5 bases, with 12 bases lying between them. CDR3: CASSTITENNSPLHF. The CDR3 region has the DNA TGTGCCAGTAGTACGATAACAGAAAATAATTCACCCCTCCACTTT.

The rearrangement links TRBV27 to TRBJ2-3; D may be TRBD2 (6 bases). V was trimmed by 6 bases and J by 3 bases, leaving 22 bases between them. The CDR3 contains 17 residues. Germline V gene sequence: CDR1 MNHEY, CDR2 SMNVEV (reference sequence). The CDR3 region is CASSSPDPGLQTDTQYF. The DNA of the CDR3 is TGTGCCAGCAGCTCACCTGACCCGGGACTTCAGACAGATACGCAGTATTTT.

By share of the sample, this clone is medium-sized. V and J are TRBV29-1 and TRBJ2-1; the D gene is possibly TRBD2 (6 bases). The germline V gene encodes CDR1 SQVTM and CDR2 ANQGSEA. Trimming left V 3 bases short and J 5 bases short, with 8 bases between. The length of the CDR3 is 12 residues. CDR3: CSVEWRDNEQFF. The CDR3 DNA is TGCAGCGTTGAGTGGAGGGACAATGAGCAGTTCTTC.

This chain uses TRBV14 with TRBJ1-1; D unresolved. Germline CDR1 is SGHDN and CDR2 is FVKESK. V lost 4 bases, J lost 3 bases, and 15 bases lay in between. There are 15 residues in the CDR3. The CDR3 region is CASSPYPTAYTEAFF. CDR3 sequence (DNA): TGTGCCAGCAGCCCGTACCCGACGGCATACACTGAAGCTTTCTTT.

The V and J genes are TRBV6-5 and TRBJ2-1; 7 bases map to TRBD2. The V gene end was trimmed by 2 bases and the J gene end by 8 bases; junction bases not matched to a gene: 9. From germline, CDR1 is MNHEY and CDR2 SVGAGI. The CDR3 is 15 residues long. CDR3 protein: CASSYGAGAVDEQFF. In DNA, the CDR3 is TGTGCCAGCAGTTACGGGGCGGGAGCAGTAGATGAGCAGTTCTTC.

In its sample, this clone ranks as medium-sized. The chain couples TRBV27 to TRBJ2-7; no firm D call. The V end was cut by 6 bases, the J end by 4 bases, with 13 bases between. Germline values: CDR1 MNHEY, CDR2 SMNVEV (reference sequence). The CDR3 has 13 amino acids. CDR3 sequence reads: CASSFLGQYEQYF. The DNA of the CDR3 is TGTGCCAGCAGCTTCCTGGGCCAGTACGAGCAGTACTTC.

This CDR3 reads CASSGSGPSSYEQYF. The DNA of the CDR3 is TGTGCCAGCAGCGGATCGGGACCGAGCTCCTACGAGCAGTACTTC. This rearrangement joins TRBV5-5 to TRBJ2-7; TRBD1 or TRBD2 may be the D gene (5 bases each). The CDR3 is 15 amino acids. V shed 4 bases and J shed 0 bases, with 14 bases lying between them. From germline, CDR1 is SGHKS and CDR2 YYEKEE (reference sequence).

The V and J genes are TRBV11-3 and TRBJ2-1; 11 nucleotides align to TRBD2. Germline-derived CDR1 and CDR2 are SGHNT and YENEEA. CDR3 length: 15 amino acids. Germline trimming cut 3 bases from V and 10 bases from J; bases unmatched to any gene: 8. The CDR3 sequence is CASSFLAGGPGEQFF. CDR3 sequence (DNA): TGTGCCAGCAGCTTCTTAGCGGGGGGGCCTGGGGAGCAGTTCTTC.

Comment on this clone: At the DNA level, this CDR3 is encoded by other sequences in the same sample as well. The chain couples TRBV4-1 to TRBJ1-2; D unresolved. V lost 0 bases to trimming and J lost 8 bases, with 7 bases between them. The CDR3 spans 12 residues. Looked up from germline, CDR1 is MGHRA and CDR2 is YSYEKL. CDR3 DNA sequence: TGCGCCAGCAGCCAAGATGGGGTGGGCTACACCTTC. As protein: CASSQDGVGYTF.

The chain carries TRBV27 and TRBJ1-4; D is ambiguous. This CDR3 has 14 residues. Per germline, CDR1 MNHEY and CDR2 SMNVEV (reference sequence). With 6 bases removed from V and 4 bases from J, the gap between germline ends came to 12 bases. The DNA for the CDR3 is TGTGCCAGCAGGACCCAATCTCTTAATGAAAAACTGTTTTTT. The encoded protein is CASRTQSLNEKLFF.

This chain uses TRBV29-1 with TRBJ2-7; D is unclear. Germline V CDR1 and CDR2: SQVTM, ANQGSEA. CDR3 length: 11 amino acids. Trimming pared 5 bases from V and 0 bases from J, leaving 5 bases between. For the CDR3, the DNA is TGCAGCGTTACCTTCTCCTACGAGCAGTACTTC. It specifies CSVTFSYEQYF.

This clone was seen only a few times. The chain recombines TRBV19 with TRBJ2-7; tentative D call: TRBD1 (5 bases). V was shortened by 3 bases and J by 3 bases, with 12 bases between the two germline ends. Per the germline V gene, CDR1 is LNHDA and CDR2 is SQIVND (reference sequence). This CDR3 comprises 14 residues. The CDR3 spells CASSITTEIYEQYF. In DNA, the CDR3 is TGTGCCAGTAGTATTACGACAGAGATCTACGAGCAGTACTTC.

CDR3 nucleotides: TGTGCCAGCAGCCCCGGACAGGGGAGTAACTACGAGCAGTACTTC. Translating gives CASSPGQGSNYEQYF. The genes are TRBV7-9 and TRBJ2-7; 9 nucleotides match TRBD1. Germline V CDR1 and CDR2: SEHNR, FQNEAQ (reference sequence). J was trimmed by 3 bases and V by 5 bases; bases with no gene match: 8. This CDR3 has 15 amino acids.

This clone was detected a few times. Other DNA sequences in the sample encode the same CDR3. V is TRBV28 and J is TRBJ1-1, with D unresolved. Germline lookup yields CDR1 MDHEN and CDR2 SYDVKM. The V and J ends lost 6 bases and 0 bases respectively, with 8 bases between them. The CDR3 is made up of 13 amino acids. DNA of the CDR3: TGTGCCAGCAGCTCAGGCATGAACACTGAAGCTTTCTTT. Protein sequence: CASSSGMNTEAFF.

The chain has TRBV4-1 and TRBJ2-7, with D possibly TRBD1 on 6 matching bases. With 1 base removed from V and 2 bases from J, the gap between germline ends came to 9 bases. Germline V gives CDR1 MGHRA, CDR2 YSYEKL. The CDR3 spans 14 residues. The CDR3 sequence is CASSQGTATYEQYF. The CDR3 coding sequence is TGCGCCAGCAGCCAAGGGACAGCGACCTACGAGCAGTACTTC.

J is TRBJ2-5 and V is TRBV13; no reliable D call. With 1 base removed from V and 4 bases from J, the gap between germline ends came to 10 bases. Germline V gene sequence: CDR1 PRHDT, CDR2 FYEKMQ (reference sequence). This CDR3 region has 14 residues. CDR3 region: CASSLVLDGETQYF. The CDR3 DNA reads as TGTGCCAGCAGCTTAGTCCTAGACGGAGAGACCCAGTACTTC.

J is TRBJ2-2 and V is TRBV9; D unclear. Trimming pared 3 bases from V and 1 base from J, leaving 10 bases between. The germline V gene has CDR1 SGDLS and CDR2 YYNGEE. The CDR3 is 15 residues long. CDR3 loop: CASSATRLNTGELFF. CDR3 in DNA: TGTGCCAGCAGCGCGACAAGGTTGAACACCGGGGAGCTGTTTTTT.